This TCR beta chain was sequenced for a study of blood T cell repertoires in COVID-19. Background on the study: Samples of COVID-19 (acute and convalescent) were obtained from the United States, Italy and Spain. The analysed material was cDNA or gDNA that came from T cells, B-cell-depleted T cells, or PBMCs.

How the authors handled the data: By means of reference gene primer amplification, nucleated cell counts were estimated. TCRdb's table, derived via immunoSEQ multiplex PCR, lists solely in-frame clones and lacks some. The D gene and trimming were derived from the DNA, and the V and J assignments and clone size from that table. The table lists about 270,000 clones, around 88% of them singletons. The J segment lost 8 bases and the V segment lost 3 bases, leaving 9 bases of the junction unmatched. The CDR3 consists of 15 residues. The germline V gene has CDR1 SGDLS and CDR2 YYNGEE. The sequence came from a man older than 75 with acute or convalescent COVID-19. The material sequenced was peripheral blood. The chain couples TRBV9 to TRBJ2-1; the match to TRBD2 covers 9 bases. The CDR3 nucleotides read TGTGCCAGCAGCGGTGGTAGCGGGAGTTTCGATGAGCAGTTCTTC. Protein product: CASSGGSGSFDEQFF.